The entry below gives a single TCR beta chain sequence along with its context. This record comes from a study of CD8 T cells in Susac syndrome. RNA totalling about 0.5 to 1 ug underwent reverse transcription with random hexamers. TCRdb re-called the immunoSEQ multiplex PCR reads with MiXCR, one entry per CDR3 protein. Of 330,000 or so distinct CDR3 sequences listed, 70% to 90% are singletons. CDR3 length: 13 amino acids. Germline CDR1 and CDR2: MNHEY and SMNVEV (reference sequence). The V end was cut by 8 bases, the J end by 4 bases, with 12 bases between. This chain links TRBV27 with TRBJ1-5; D gene uncertain. The source material was CD8+ T cells from PBMCs. The sequence derives from a human donor with multiple sclerosis. The CDR3 protein is CASGWTGNQPQHF. CDR3 nucleotides: TGTGCCAGCGGGTGGACGGGAAATCAGCCCCAGCATTTT.